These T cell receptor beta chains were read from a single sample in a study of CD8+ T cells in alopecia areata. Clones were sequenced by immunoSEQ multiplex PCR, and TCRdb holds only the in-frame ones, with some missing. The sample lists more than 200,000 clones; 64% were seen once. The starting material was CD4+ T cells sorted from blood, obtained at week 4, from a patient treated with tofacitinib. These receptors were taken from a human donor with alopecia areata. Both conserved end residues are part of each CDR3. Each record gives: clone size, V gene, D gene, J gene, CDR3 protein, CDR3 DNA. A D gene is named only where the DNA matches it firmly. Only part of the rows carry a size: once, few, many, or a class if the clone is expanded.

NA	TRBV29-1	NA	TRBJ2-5	CSASVGAQETQYF	TGCAGCGCCTCGGTGGGGGCTCAAGAGACCCAGTACTTC
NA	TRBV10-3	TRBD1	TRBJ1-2	CAISDMTGGFKTIYGYTF	TGTGCCATCAGTGATATGACAGGGGGATTCAAGACAATCTATGGCTACACCTTC
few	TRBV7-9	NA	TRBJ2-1	CASSFLYEQFF	TGTGCCAGCAGCTTCCTCTATGAGCAGTTCTTC
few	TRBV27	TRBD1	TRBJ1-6	CASSLQGAYNSPLHF	TGTGCCAGCAGTTTACAGGGGGCTTATAATTCACCCCTCCACTTT
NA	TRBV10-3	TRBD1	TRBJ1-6	CAISESRQGNMNSPLHF	TGTGCCATCAGTGAGTCAAGACAGGGGAATATGAATTCACCCCTCCACTTT
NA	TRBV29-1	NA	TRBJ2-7	CSVQDGTYEQYF	TGCAGCGTTCAGGACGGTACCTACGAGCAGTACTTC
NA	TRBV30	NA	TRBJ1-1	CAWSRGPNTEAFF	TGTGCCTGGAGTAGGGGACCGAACACTGAAGCTTTCTTT
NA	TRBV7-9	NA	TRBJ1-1	CASSLEGTYTEAFF	TGTGCCAGCAGCTTAGAGGGGACTTACACTGAAGCTTTCTTT
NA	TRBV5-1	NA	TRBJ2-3	CASSLGPPTDTQYF	TGCGCCAGCAGCTTGGGACCACCCACAGATACGCAGTATTTT
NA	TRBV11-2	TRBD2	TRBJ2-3	CASSTLTSGPFTDTQYF	TGTGCCAGCAGCACACTGACTAGCGGTCCATTCACAGATACGCAGTATTTT
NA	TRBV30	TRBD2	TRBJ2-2	CAWSRGSGRYFTGELFF	TGTGCCTGGAGTAGAGGTAGCGGGCGGTACTTCACCGGGGAGCTGTTTTTT
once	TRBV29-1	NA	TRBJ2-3	CSVEEARETQYF	TGCAGCGTTGAAGAGGCGAGAGAAACGCAGTATTTT
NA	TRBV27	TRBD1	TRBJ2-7	CASSLVAQGPYEQYF	TGTGCCAGCAGTTTAGTCGCACAGGGGCCCTACGAGCAGTACTTC
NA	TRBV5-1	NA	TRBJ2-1	CASSPSGLAPYNEQFF	TGCGCCAGCAGCCCCTCGGGGCTAGCGCCTTACAATGAGCAGTTCTTC
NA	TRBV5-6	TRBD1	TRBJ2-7	CASSLGQGIPYEQYF	TGTGCCAGCAGCTTGGGACAGGGGATTCCCTACGAGCAGTACTTC
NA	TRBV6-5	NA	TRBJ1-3	CASRGHANTIYF	TGTGCCAGCAGAGGACATGCAAACACCATATATTTT
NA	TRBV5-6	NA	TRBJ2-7	CASSLTDYEQYF	TGTGCCAGCAGCTTAACAGACTACGAGCAGTACTTC
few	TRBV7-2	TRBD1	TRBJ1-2	CASSFRTGEDYGYTF	TGTGCCAGCAGCTTCCGGACAGGGGAGGACTATGGCTACACCTTC
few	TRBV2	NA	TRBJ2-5	CASSVSTLQETQYF	TGTGCCAGCAGTGTCTCGACCTTGCAAGAGACCCAGTACTTC
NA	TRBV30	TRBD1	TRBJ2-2	CAWRGTGGGELFF	TGTGCCTGGAGGGGGACAGGGGGCGGGGAGCTGTTTTTT
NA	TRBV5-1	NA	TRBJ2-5	CASSLTPGWETQYF	TGCGCCAGCAGCCTAACACCGGGGTGGGAGACCCAGTACTTC
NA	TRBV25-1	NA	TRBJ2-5	CASRKGKETQYF	TGTGCCAGCCGAAAAGGGAAGGAGACCCAGTACTTC
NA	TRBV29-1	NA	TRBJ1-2	CSGGSNYGYTF	TGCAGCGGTGGGTCTAACTATGGCTACACCTTC
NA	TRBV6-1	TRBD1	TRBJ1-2	CASSSTGTGAPGYTF	TGTGCCAGCAGTTCCACCGGGACAGGGGCTCCCGGCTACACCTTC
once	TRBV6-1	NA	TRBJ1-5	CASSSTGMHQPQHF	TGTGCCAGCAGCTCCACAGGGATGCATCAGCCCCAGCATTTT
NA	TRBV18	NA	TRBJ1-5	CASSPPRGYSNQPQHF	TGTGCCAGCTCACCACCCAGGGGCTATAGCAATCAGCCCCAGCATTTT
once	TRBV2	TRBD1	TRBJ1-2	CASSTTGARGYTF	TGTGCCAGCAGCACGACAGGGGCGAGGGGCTACACCTTC
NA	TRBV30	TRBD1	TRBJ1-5	CAWREGARQPQHF	TGTGCCTGGAGAGAGGGGGCCAGGCAGCCCCAGCATTTT
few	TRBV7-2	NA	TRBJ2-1	CASRPAGASYNEQFF	TGTGCCAGCAGACCCGCCGGGGCCTCCTACAATGAGCAGTTCTTC
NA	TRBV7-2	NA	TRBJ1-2	CASSPRGGNYGYTF	TGTGCCAGCAGCCCGAGGGGAGGGAACTATGGCTACACCTTC
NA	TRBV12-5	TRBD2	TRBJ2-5	CASDSVGRGRETQYF	TGTGCTAGTGACTCGGTAGGGAGGGGCCGGGAGACCCAGTACTTC
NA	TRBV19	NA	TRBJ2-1	CAREGYNEQFF	TGTGCCAGAGAAGGCTACAATGAGCAGTTCTTC
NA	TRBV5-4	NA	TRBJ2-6	CATGATSGANVLTF	TGTGCCACGGGGGCTACCTCTGGGGCCAACGTCCTGACTTTC
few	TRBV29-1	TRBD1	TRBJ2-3	CSVGSPQGAGDTQYF	TGCAGCGTTGGCAGCCCACAGGGGGCGGGGGATACGCAGTATTTT
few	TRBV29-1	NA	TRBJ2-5	CSVVTLGETQYF	TGCAGCGTTGTAACTTTGGGGGAGACCCAGTACTTC
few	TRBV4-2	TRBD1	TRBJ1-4	CASSQDLGRGREKLFF	TGTGCCAGCAGCCAAGATCTTGGCAGGGGGCGTGAAAAACTGTTTTTT
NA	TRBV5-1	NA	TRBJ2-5	CASSLSSSPQETQYF	TGCGCCAGCAGCCTCTCGAGTAGCCCTCAAGAGACCCAGTACTTC
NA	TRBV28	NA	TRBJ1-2	CASSLRTHGYTF	TGTGCCAGCAGTCTCCGCACGCATGGCTACACCTTC
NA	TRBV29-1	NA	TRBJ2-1	CSGNLYPNWERVF	TGCAGCGGCAACTTGTATCCGAACTGGGAGAGGGTCTTC
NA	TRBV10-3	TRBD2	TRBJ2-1	CAISDPGTSFGRRQFF	TGTGCCATCAGTGACCCCGGGACTAGCTTTGGGCGACGGCAGTTCTTC
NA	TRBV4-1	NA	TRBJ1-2	CASSGLTNPNYGYTF	TGCGCCAGCAGCGGCCTTACGAATCCTAACTATGGCTACACCTTC
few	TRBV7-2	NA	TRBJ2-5	CASSPQTSGGETQYF	TGTGCCAGCAGCCCCCAGACCTCAGGAGGAGAGACCCAGTACTTC
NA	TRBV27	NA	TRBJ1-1	CASSLKQGTEAFF	TGTGCCAGCAGTTTGAAACAGGGCACTGAAGCTTTCTTT
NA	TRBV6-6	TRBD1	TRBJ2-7	CASSDSGGGYEQYF	TGTGCCAGCAGTGACTCAGGGGGCGGCTACGAGCAGTACTTC
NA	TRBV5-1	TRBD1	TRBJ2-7	CASSPGQGGEQYF	TGCGCCAGCAGCCCCGGACAGGGGGGTGAGCAGTACTTC
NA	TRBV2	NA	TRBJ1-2	CASRTAGAGYTF	TGTGCCAGCAGAACCGCAGGGGCTGGCTACACCTTC
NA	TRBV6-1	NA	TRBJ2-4	CASSDPTGQRNIQYF	TGTGCCAGCAGTGACCCCACGGGACAAAGGAACATTCAGTACTTC
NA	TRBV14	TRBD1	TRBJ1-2	CASSQVTGTGRYTF	TGTGCCAGCAGCCAAGTAACAGGGACAGGGCGCTACACCTTC
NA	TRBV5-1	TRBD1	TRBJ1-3	CASSLRQGASGNTIYF	TGCGCCAGCAGCCTCAGACAGGGGGCGTCTGGAAACACCATATATTTT
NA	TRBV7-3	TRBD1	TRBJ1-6	CASSAGGQGGSPLHF	TGTGCCAGCAGCGCCGGGGGACAGGGTGGTTCACCCCTCCACTTT
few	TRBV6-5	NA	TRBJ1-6	CASSSGQDNSPLHF	TGTGCCAGCAGTTCCGGCCAAGACAATTCACCCCTCCACTTT
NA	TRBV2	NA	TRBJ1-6	CASSEAALSASPLHF	TGTGCCAGCAGTGAAGCGGCCCTATCGGCATCACCCCTCCACTTT
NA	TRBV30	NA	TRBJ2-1	CAWSSGSLGGAQFF	TGTGCCTGGAGTTCAGGTAGCCTAGGCGGGGCGCAGTTCTTC
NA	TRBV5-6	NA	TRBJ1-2	CASSTLLRGSTGVNYGYTF	TGTGCCAGCAGCACCCTGCTGCGAGGGAGCACCGGGGTTAACTATGGCTACACCTTC